The clone carrying this T cell receptor beta chain has more than one count but fewer than ten. As yet, its antigen is unknown. The data derive from a study of T cell repertoires in cytomegalovirus infection. Study-level findings and limits: Pooled public TCR beta family frequency picked out CMV carriers with the relevant HLA. CMV-specific HLA-C-restricted TCR beta clonotypes dominated the ex vivo response.

Germline lookup yields CDR1 SGHVS and CDR2 FNYEAQ. V was trimmed by 4 bases and J by 6 bases, leaving 19 bases between them. The CDR3 loop spans 16 amino acids. Each CDR3 protein is one row after TCRdb ran MiXCR on the reads. The sample carries 650,000 to 850,000 distinct CDR3 sequences, about 28% recorded once. The sequenced sample was cultured CD8+ T cells from PBMCs, obtained from culture after CMV antigen stimulation. This rearrangement joins TRBV7-6 to TRBJ2-1, with D possibly being TRBD1 (6 bases). The origin of this receptor is a human donor in good health (CMV status not recorded). Some clones in this sample may be carry-over from other donors' samples. CDR3 in DNA: TGTGCCAGCAGCTCCCCCCCGGCAGGGGCGGGCAATGAGCAGTTCTTC. It yields the protein CASSSPPAGAGNEQFF.